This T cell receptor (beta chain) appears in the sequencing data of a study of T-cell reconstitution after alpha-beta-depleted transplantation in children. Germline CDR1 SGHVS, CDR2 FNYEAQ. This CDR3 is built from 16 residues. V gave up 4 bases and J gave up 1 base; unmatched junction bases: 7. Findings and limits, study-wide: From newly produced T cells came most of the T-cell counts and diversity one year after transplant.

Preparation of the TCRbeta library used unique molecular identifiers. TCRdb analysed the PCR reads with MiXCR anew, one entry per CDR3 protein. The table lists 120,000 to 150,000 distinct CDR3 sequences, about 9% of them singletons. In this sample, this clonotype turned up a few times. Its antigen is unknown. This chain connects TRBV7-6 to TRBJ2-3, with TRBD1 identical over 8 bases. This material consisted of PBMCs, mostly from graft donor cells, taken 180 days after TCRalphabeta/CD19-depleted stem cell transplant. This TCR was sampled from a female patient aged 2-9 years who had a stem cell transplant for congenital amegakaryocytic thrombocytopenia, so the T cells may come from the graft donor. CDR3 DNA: TGTGCCAGCAGCTGGAAGACAGGGGTAGGCACAGATACGCAGTATTTT. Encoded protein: CASSWKTGVGTDTQYF.